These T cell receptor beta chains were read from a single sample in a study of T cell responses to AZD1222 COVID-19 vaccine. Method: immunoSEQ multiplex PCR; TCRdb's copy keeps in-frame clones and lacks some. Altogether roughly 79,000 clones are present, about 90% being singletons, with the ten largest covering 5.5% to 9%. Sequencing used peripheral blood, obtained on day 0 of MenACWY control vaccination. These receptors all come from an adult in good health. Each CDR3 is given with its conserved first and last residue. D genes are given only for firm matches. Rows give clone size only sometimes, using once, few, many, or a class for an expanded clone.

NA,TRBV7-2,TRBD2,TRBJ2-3,TGTGCCAGCAGCTTCCCAATCACTAGCGGGGACCCTGATACGCAGTATTTT,CASSFPITSGDPDTQYF
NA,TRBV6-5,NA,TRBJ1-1,TGTGCCAGCAGTTACGCGACCGGGGACAAAGAAGCTTTCTTT,CASSYATGDKEAFF
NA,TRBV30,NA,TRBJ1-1,TGTGCCGGGGGCCGGGGGACTGAAGCTTTCTTT,CAGGRGTEAFF
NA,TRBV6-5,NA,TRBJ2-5,TGTGCCAGCAGCCCAGTCCCGGAGACCCAGTACTTC,CASSPVPETQYF
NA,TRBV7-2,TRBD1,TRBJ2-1,TGTGCCAGCAGCCCAGGGACAGGAGCCAACAATGAGCAGTTCTTC,CASSPGTGANNEQFF
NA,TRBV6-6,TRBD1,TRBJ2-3,TGTGCCAGTGCCTTACAGGGGGTGACAGATACGCAGTATTTT,CASALQGVTDTQYF
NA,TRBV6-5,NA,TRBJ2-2,TGTGCCAGCAGCTGGGGCCCCGGGGAGCTGTTTTTT,CASSWGPGELFF
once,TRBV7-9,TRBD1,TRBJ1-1,TGTGCCAGCACTCGGACAGGGTCGGTCACTGAAGCTTTCTTT,CASTRTGSVTEAFF
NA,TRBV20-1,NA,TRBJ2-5,TGCAGTGCTAGAGAGAGTGAGACCCAGTACTTC,CSARESETQYF
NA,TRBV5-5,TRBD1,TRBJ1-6,TGTGCCAGCAGCCGTAACAGGGGGCGGGATGATTCACCCCTCCACTTT,CASSRNRGRDDSPLHF
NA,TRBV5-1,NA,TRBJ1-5,TGCGCCAGCAGCTTGGGGGTGGGAAGCAATCAGCCCCAGCATTTT,CASSLGVGSNQPQHF
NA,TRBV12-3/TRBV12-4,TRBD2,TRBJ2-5,TGTGCCAGCAGACTAGCGGGTGAGACCCAGTACTTC,CASRLAGETQYF
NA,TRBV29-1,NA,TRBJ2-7,TGCAGCGCCGGTCGGGAAGAGGGCGAGCAGTACTTC,CSAGREEGEQYF
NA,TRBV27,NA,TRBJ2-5,TGTGCCAGCAGTTCGCAAGAGACCCAGTACTTC,CASSSQETQYF
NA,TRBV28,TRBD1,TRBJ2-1,TGTGCCAGCAGTTTCCCCACCACAGGGGGCAAGGGTTCCTACAATGAGCAGTTCTTC,CASSFPTTGGKGSYNEQFF
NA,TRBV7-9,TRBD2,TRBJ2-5,TGTGCCAGCAGCGACAGCGGGGCGGAGACCCAGTACTTC,CASSDSGAETQYF
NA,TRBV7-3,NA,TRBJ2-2,TGTGCCAGCAGCTTAATAGGCTGGAACACCGGGGAGCTGTTTTTT,CASSLIGWNTGELFF
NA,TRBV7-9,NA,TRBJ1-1,TGTGCCAGCAGCTTCGGGCCGAACACTGAAGCTTTCTTT,CASSFGPNTEAFF
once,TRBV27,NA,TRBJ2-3,TGTGCCAGCAGTTTGGGCAGGGGCACAGATACGCAGTATTTT,CASSLGRGTDTQYF
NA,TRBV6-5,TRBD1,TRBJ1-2,TGTGCCAGCAGAGGGGACAGACGACATGGCTACACCTTC,CASRGDRRHGYTF
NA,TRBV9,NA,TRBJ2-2,TGTGCCAGCAGCGAACAGCATACGAACACCGGGGAGCTGTTTTTT,CASSEQHTNTGELFF
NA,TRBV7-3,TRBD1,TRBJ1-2,TGTGCCAGCAGCTCGACAGGGGGCCTTGGCTACACCTTC,CASSSTGGLGYTF
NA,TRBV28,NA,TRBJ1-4,TGTGCCAGCAGTACCACACAAAACCGGGAAAAACTGTTTTTT,CASSTTQNREKLFF
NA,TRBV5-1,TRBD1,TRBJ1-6,TGCGCCAGCAGCTTGGCCGGGACAGGGTATTCACCCCTCCACTTT,CASSLAGTGYSPLHF
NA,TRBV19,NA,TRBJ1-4,TGTGCCAGTAACCACGGCCCACGGGACTCCCGAAGTGAAAAACTGTTTTTT,CASNHGPRDSRSEKLFF
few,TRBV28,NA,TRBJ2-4,TGTGCCAGCCGAAAAATCGGGGAGGAAGCCAAAAACATTCAGTACTTC,CASRKIGEEAKNIQYF
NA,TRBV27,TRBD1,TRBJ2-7,TGTGCCAGCAGTTTTGGGGACAGGGTCCACGAGCAGTACTTC,CASSFGDRVHEQYF
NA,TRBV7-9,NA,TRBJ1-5,TGTGCCAGCAGCTCCGGGGGCAATCAGCCCCAGCATTTT,CASSSGGNQPQHF
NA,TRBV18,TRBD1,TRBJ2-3,TGTGCCAGCTCCCGCTTCGACAGGGGAACAGATACGCAGTATTTT,CASSRFDRGTDTQYF
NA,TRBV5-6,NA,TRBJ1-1,TGTGCCAGCAGCTTGGCCCCGAACACTGAAGCTTTCTTT,CASSLAPNTEAFF
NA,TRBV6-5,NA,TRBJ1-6,TGTGCCAGCAGTTACATACCTTTGGGAGGATCACCCCTCCACTTT,CASSYIPLGGSPLHF
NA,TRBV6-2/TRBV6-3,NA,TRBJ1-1,TGTGCCAGCAGTTTCCTGGACAGACCGAACACTGAAGCTTTCTTT,CASSFLDRPNTEAFF
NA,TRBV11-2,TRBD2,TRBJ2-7,TGTGCCAGCAGCTTCGGACTAGCGGGAGACGGGTACGAGCAGTACTTC,CASSFGLAGDGYEQYF
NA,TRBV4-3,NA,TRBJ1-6,TGCGCCAGCAGCCAAGATCCCTCAGGTTCACCCCTCCACTTT,CASSQDPSGSPLHF
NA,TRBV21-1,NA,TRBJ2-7,TGTGCCAGCAGCATTCCCGAGCAGTACTTC,CASSIPEQYF